This TCR beta chain came from a study of beta chain features in type 1 diabetes. Whole-study findings and limits: Across all four CD4+ subsets, people with type 1 diabetes showed modestly shorter TCRB CDR3s.

A remark on this clone: Antigen: not known.

This CDR3 is built from 16 residues. The germline V gene encodes CDR1 SQVTM and CDR2 ANQGSEA. V lost 5 bases to trimming and J lost 0 bases; unmatched junction nucleotides: 11. Sorting of CD4+ naive, central memory, regulatory and stem cell-like memory cells was performed via CD45RO/CCR7/CD25/CD127/CD95/CD27. Expressed TCRB transcripts were sequenced because the isolated RNA had all been reverse transcribed beforehand. Repertoires were generated with immunoSEQ multiplex PCR, while TCRdb's copy carries only in-frame clones and drops some. This sample has 640,000 or so clones, with 13% found just once.

This chain connects TRBV29-1 to TRBJ2-7; 9 positions match TRBD1. This sequence was found in a man between 18 and 35 years old with type 1 diabetes. The specimen was naive CD4+ T cells from blood. The CDR3 DNA is TGCAGCGTTCTCGGACAGGGGTGGGGGATCTCCTACGAGCAGTACTTC. This translates into CSVLGQGWGISYEQYF.